This paragraph reports one TCR beta chain. Assay: immunoSEQ multiplex PCR; the TCRdb copy retains only in-frame clones and omits some. The sample consists of roughly 42,000 clones, under 85% of them appearing once. The record originates from a study of blood T cell repertoires in COVID-19. Turning to the study itself: Material from acute and convalescent COVID-19 was sourced from the United States, Italy and Spain.

Germline CDR1 is SGHDN and CDR2 is FVKESK. J was trimmed by 9 bases and V by 2 bases; bases with no gene match: 4. This CDR3 contains 13 residues. The chain has TRBV14 and TRBJ2-1; 7 nucleotides line up with TRBD1. What was sequenced was peripheral blood. The TCR sequence derives from a woman of 80 years or more with acute or convalescent COVID-19. The CDR3 DNA sequence: TGTGCCAGCAGCCAACAACAGGGGACTGAGCAGTTCTTC. This sequence encodes CASSQQQGTEQFF.